Listed here are 29 T cell receptor beta chains from one sample, sequenced in a study of glioma-infiltrating T cells. TCR alpha and beta CDR3 regions were amplified from RNA using iRepertoire nested multiplex PCR. TCRdb independently ran MiXCR on the multiplex PCR reads; one entry per CDR3 protein. The sample holds under 150,000 distinct CDR3 sequences, 24% seen once. The material sequenced was glioma tissue, nonneoplastic brain tissue, or PBMCs (not recorded which). Receptor source: a human donor with low-grade glioma or glioblastoma, undergoing nonglioma brain surgery, or in good health (not recorded which).

This clonotype has a count of ten or more. The chain joins TRBV6-1 to TRBJ2-2; 8 bases are a match to TRBD1. The germline CDR1 and CDR2 sequences are MNHNS and SASEGT. The CDR3 has 14 amino acids. V was pared by 6 bases and J by 7 bases, with 7 bases of the junction left unmatched. CDR3 loop: CASRRDRGRGELFF. The CDR3 DNA is TGTGCCAGCAGGAGAGACAGGGGCCGCGGGGAGCTGTTTTTT.

The CDR3 sequence: CSAFPGTSGGSTDTQYF. Written as DNA, the CDR3 is TGCAGTGCCTTCCCTGGGACTAGCGGGGGCTCCACAGATACGCAGTATTTT. This sequence joins TRBV20-1 and TRBJ2-3; TRBD2 aligns across 14 bases. The CDR3 is made up of 17 amino acids. The trim removed 6 bases at V and 2 bases at J, leaving 10 bases unmatched. CDR1 is DFQATT, CDR2 SNEGSKA, per germline (reference sequence).

The CDR3 bases are TGTGCCAGCAGTGGCGACAGGTATAATTCACCCCTCCACTTT. It is translated as CASSGDRYNSPLHF. The chain is built from TRBV2 and TRBJ1-6; possibly TRBD1 for D (6 bases). The germline V and J ends were trimmed by 4 bases and 4 bases, with 8 bases remaining between them. The CDR3 spans 14 residues. CDR1 and CDR2 from the germline V gene are SNHLY and FYNNEI. Drawing the rest from reference TRBV2 and TRBJ1-6, the complete variable domain is EPEVTQTPSHQVTQMGQEVILRCVPISNHLYFYWYRQILGQKVEFLVSFYNNEISEKSEIFDDQFSVERPDGSNFTLKIRSTKLEDSAMYFCASSGDRYNSPLHFGNGTRLTVT.

This clonotype was counted between two and nine times. The rearrangement joins TRBV20-1 to TRBJ1-1; possibly TRBD1 for D (5 bases). The CDR3 extends over 14 amino acids. CDR1 and CDR2 from the germline V gene are DFQATT and SNEGSKA (reference sequence). The V end lost 0 bases, the J end lost 5 bases, and 13 bases lay between the germline ends. The CDR3 region is CSAREGREGTEAFF. The CDR3 nucleotides are TGCAGTGCTAGAGAAGGCAGGGAGGGGACTGAAGCTTTCTTT.

Concerning this clonotype: A single base separates this from a much larger clone, so it may be a read error. V is TRBV27 and J is TRBJ1-1; no clear D gene. CDR3 length: 14 amino acids. CDR1 and CDR2 (germline): MNHEY, SMNVEV (reference sequence). Trimming took 1 base from V and 0 from J, leaving 6 bases between them. CDR3 coding DNA: TGTGCCAGCAGTTTATTGGACCTGAACACTGAAGCTTTCTTT. Residues: CASSLLDLNTEAFF.

Details on this clonotype: Just one base apart from a much larger clone, this may be a read error. This chain links TRBV7-1 with TRBJ1-2; no reliable D call. TRBV7-1 is an ORF, with its function uncertain. CDR3 length: 14 amino acids. V lost 7 bases and J 1 base, leaving 13 bases between the germline ends. CDR3 loop: CASKREAHNYGYTF. The DNA of the CDR3 is TGTGCCAGCAAAAGGGAGGCCCATAACTATGGCTACACCTTC.

A word on this clonotype: A much more abundant neighbour one base away suggests this may be a read error. The rearrangement links TRBV20-1 to TRBJ2-3, with no clear D. Germline V lookup: CDR1 DFQATT, CDR2 SNEGSKA (reference sequence). The CDR3 is 13 residues long. The CDR3 nucleotides are TGCAGTGCTTTCTGGGTCCGCACATATACGCAGTATTTT. Translating gives CSAFWVRTYTQYF.

The V and J genes are TRBV28 and TRBJ2-3; TRBD2 matches 7 bases. This CDR3 spans 15 amino acids. V was clipped by 6 bases and J by 0 bases; unmatched bases: 6. CDR1 is MDHEN, CDR2 SYDVKM, per germline. CDR3 bases: TGTGCCAGCAGCCGTGGGGGGGGTAGCACAGATACGCAGTATTTT. This translates into CASSRGGGSTDTQYF.

The CDR3 sequence is CASSRFTGELFF. CDR3 nucleotide sequence: TGCGCCAGCAGTAGGTTCACCGGGGAGCTGTTTTTT. V gene TRBV5-1 combines with J gene TRBJ2-2; D gene unclear. V shed 5 bases and J shed 4 bases, with 6 bases lying between them. Germline CDR1 is SGHRS and CDR2 is YFSETQ. The CDR3 is 12 residues long. The full variable domain, with the rest looked up from reference TRBV5-1 and TRBJ2-2, is KAGVTQTPRYLIKTRGQQVTLSCSPISGHRSVSWYQQTPGQGLQFLFEYFSETQRNKGNFPGRFSGRQFSNSRSEMNVSTLELGDSALYLCASSRFTGELFFGEGSRLTVL.

In this sample, this clonotype turned up once. Just one base apart from a much larger clone, this may be a read error. The chain recombines TRBV28 with TRBJ2-7; possibly TRBD1 or TRBD2 for D (5 bases each). The CDR3 sequence is 13 residues long. CDR1 is MDHEN, CDR2 SYDVKM, per germline. Trimming pared 7 bases from V and 4 bases from J, leaving 14 bases between. This chain's CDR3 is CASNTGALYEQYV. The CDR3 DNA is TGTGCCAGCAATACCGGGGCGTTATACGAGCAGTACGTC.

This clonotype was recorded a few times. The chain recombines TRBV7-3 with TRBJ2-1; no clear D. The V end was cut by 2 bases, the J end by 9 bases, with 17 bases between. Germline assignment: CDR1 SGHTA and CDR2 FQGTGA. This CDR3 is built from 15 residues. The CDR3 loop is CASSLERAARSEQFF. The CDR3 DNA sequence: TGTGCCAGCAGCTTAGAGCGCGCCGCTCGGAGTGAGCAGTTCTTC. The full variable domain, rest sourced from reference TRBV7-3 and TRBJ2-1, is GAGVSQTPSNKVTEKGKYVELRCDPISGHTALYWYRQSLGQGPEFLIYFQGTGAADDSGLPNDRFFAVRPEGSVSTLKIQRTERGDSAVYLCASSLERAARSEQFFGPGTRLTVL.

This clonotype was observed a few times. The chain links TRBV28 to TRBJ2-7, with 12 nucleotides matching TRBD1. CDR1 and CDR2 from the germline V gene are MDHEN and SYDVKM. CDR3 length: 16 amino acids. Trimming cost V 1 base and J 10 bases; bases outside gene matches: 11. The CDR3, as DNA: TGTGCCAGCAGTTTATCCTCGGGACAGGGGGCGCTTAGACAGTACGTC. As protein: CASSLSSGQGALRQYV.

This clonotype was detected many times. The chain carries TRBV20-1 and TRBJ1-1; weak D call: TRBD1 (6 bases). The CDR3 consists of 13 residues. CDR1 and CDR2 (germline): DFQATT, SNEGSKA (reference sequence). V lost 5 bases and J 3 bases, leaving 13 bases between the germline ends. The CDR3: CSAPGGQYTEAFF. CDR3 bases: TGCAGTGCTCCTGGGGGGCAGTACACTGAAGCTTTCTTT.

The table lists this clonotype with a few counts. J is TRBJ2-1 and V is TRBV7-7; D not resolved. Trimming left V 8 bases short and J 0 bases short, with 14 bases between. The germline V gene encodes CDR1 SSHAT and CDR2 FNYEAQ (reference sequence). CDR3 length: 15 residues. The CDR3 region has the DNA TGTGCCAGCGGGCCGATTCTTACCTCCTACAATGAGCAGTTCTTC. Amino acids: CASGPILTSYNEQFF.

The sample holds many counts of this clonotype. V gene TRBV15 combines with J gene TRBJ2-7; 7 nucleotides agree with TRBD1. V lost 2 bases to trimming and J lost 4 bases; unmatched junction nucleotides: 2. This CDR3 is 13 amino acids long. Germline V gene lookup returns CDR1 LNHNV and CDR2 YYDKDF (reference sequence). CDR3 bases: TGTGCCACCAGCAGAAAGACAGGGTACGAGCAGTACGTC. It encodes CATSRKTGYEQYV.

The V call is TRBV18, the J call TRBJ1-1; tentative D call: TRBD1 (5 bases). Between the trimmed V and J ends, which lost 6 bases and 0 bases, there was a span of 11 bases. Germline lookup yields CDR1 KGHSH and CDR2 LQKENI. This CDR3 contains 14 residues. CDR3 residues: CASSPGPMNTEAFF. The CDR3 DNA sequence: TGTGCCAGCTCTCCGGGACCCATGAACACTGAAGCTTTCTTT. The full variable domain, with the rest looked up from reference TRBV18 and TRBJ1-1, is NAGVMQNPRHLVRRRGQEARLRCSPMKGHSHVYWYRQLPEEGLKFMVYLQKENIIDESGMPKERFSAEFPKEGPSILRIQQVVRGDSAAYFCASSPGPMNTEAFFGQGTRLTVV.

The chain couples TRBV28 to TRBJ2-2, with D possibly being TRBD2 (6 bases). Per germline, CDR1 MDHEN and CDR2 SYDVKM. This CDR3 is 16 amino acids long. V was shortened by 7 bases and J by 2 bases, with 17 bases between the two germline ends. CDR3 in amino acids: CASINPAGGNTGELFF. CDR3 in DNA: TGTGCCAGCATCAACCCCGCCGGGGGAAACACCGGGGAGCTGTTTTTT.

This clonotype was recorded many times. The V call is TRBV15, the J call TRBJ2-3, with 12 bases identical to TRBD2. The CDR3 is made up of 18 amino acids. Trimming at V came to 3 bases and at J to 0 bases, leaving 7 bases not matched to a gene. CDR1 is LNHNV, CDR2 YYDKDF, per germline (reference sequence). The CDR3 nucleotides are TGTGCCACCAGCAGGACTAGCGGGGGCCTTGCTAGCACAGATACGCAGTATTTT. It encodes CATSRTSGGLASTDTQYF.

With regard to this clonotype: Germline is not matched at one junction end, which may reflect a read error. The genes are TRBV7-6 and TRBJ2-1; TRBD2 aligns across 16 bases. The CDR3 loop spans 16 amino acids. Germline V gene sequence: CDR1 SGHVS, CDR2 FNYEAQ. The CDR3 loop is CASSRGLAGGDNEQFF. The CDR3 coding sequence is TGTGCTAGCAGCCGGGGACTAGCGGGGGGGGACAATGAGCAGTTCTTC.

This clonotype was seen a few times. This chain uses TRBV24-1 with TRBJ2-1, with TRBD1 matching 10 bases. The germline V gene has CDR1 KGHDR and CDR2 SFDVKD. With 7 bases clipped from V and 2 bases from J, the junction kept 1 base outside the gene matches. This CDR3 spans 14 amino acids. DNA for the CDR3: TGTGCCACCAGCGGGACAGGGGCCTACAATGAGCAGTTCTTC. Protein sequence: CATSGTGAYNEQFF.

This clonotype came up a few times. The V gene is TRBV7-3, the J gene TRBJ1-6; 10 bases align to TRBD1. This CDR3 has 16 residues. Germline trimming cut 4 bases from V and 9 bases from J; bases unmatched to any gene: 9. Germline assignment: CDR1 SGHTA and CDR2 FQGTGA. CDR3 sequence: CASSSPGQGLGSPLHF. The CDR3 nucleotides read TGTGCCAGCAGCTCCCCGGGACAGGGGTTAGGTTCACCCCTCCACTTT.

The J gene is TRBJ1-6, the V gene TRBV5-4, with D unresolved. The length of the CDR3 is 16 residues. The V end lost 0 bases, the J end lost 5 bases, and 12 bases lay between the germline ends. Germline V lookup: CDR1 SGHNT, CDR2 YYREEE (reference sequence). The DNA of the CDR3 is TGTGCCAGCAGCTTGGACTTCCGGGCCAATAATTCACCCCTCCACTTT. Translated: CASSLDFRANNSPLHF.

This rearrangement joins TRBV2 to TRBJ1-2, with TRBD1 matching 8 bases. Trimming cost V 8 bases and J 7 bases; bases outside gene matches: 9. Germline V lookup: CDR1 SNHLY, CDR2 FYNNEI. CDR3 size: 13 residues. CDR3 in amino acids: CASGRQGLVGYTF. CDR3 DNA sequence: TGTGCCAGCGGGCGACAGGGGCTCGTTGGCTACACCTTC.

This chain connects TRBV29-1 to TRBJ2-2; tentatively, D is TRBD1 (6 bases). There are 13 residues in the CDR3. The V end was cut by 6 bases, the J end by 2 bases, with 10 bases between. Germline loops: CDR1 SQVTM, CDR2 ANQGSEA. The CDR3 sequence: CSVGDTNTGELFF. DNA for the CDR3: TGCAGCGTCGGGGACACCAACACCGGGGAGCTGTTTTTT.

The rearrangement uses TRBV3-1 and TRBJ2-1; D gene uncertain. V was cut by 1 base and J by 1 base, with 8 bases left in between. The CDR3 consists of 15 residues. From germline, CDR1 is LGHDT and CDR2 YNNKEL (reference sequence). The CDR3 loop is CASSQVSRSYNEQFF. The DNA of the CDR3 is TGTGCCAGCAGCCAAGTTTCCCGGTCCTACAATGAGCAGTTCTTC.

This clonotype was seen ten or more times. The V and J genes are TRBV20-1 and TRBJ1-5; the D gene is possibly TRBD1 (6 bases). V lost 6 bases to trimming and J lost 5 bases, with 17 bases between them. CDR1 and CDR2 (germline): DFQATT, SNEGSKA (reference sequence). The CDR3 is made up of 14 amino acids. This CDR3 reads CSARMRGAYQPQHF. In DNA, the CDR3 is TGCAGTGCCCGGATGAGGGGGGCATATCAGCCCCAGCATTTT.

Only a few counts were recorded for this clonotype. One junction end disagrees with the germline gene, perhaps due to a read error. This rearrangement joins TRBV15 to TRBJ1-4; D unclear. Germline-derived CDR1 and CDR2 are LNHNV and YYDKDF (reference sequence). The CDR3 extends over 13 amino acids. The CDR3 is CATSRVANKKLFF. In DNA, the CDR3 is TGTGCCACCAGCAGAGTGGCTAATAAAAAACTGTTTTTT.

Many counts were recorded for this clonotype. CDR3 amino acids: CASTGLLANTGELFF. CDR3 nucleotide sequence: TGTGCCAGCACCGGACTTCTCGCGAACACCGGGGAGCTGTTTTTT. The V gene is TRBV27, the J gene TRBJ2-2; maybe TRBD2 (5 bases). The ends were cut back, 7 bases at V and 0 bases at J, with 12 bases in the middle. The CDR3 contains 15 residues. Germline values: CDR1 MNHEY, CDR2 SMNVEV (reference sequence).

This clonotype was seen many times. The CDR3 region is CSANLAGGLTDTQYF. The CDR3 DNA reads as TGCAGTGCTAACTTAGCGGGGGGCCTCACAGATACGCAGTATTTT. This chain connects TRBV20-1 to TRBJ2-3; 10 bases are a match to TRBD2. Germline-derived CDR1 and CDR2 are DFQATT and SNEGSKA (reference sequence). With 4 bases clipped from V and 2 bases from J, the junction kept 6 bases outside the gene matches. CDR3 length: 15 residues.